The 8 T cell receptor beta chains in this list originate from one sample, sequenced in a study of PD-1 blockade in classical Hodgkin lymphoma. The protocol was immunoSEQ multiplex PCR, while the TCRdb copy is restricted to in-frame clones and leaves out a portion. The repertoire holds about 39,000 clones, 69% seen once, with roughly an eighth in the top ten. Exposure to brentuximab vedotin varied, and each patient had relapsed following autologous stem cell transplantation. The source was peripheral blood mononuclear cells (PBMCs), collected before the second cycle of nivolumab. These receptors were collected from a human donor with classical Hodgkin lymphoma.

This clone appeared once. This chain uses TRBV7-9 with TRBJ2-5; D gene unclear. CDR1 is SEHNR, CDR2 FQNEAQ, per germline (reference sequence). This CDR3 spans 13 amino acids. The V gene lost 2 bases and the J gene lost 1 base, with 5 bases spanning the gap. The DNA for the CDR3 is TGTGCCAGCAGCTTACAGGTCCAAGAGACCCAGTACTTC. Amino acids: CASSLQVQETQYF.

The DNA of the CDR3 is TGTGCCAGCAGTGGACAGGGGAAGTGGACTGAAGCTTTCTTT. The encoded protein is CASSGQGKWTEAFF. This rearrangement joins TRBV7-9 to TRBJ1-1, with 9 bases fitting TRBD1. The V gene end was trimmed by 6 bases and the J gene end by 5 bases; junction bases not matched to a gene: 7. The germline gives CDR1 SEHNR, CDR2 FQNEAQ (reference sequence). This CDR3 is 14 amino acids long.

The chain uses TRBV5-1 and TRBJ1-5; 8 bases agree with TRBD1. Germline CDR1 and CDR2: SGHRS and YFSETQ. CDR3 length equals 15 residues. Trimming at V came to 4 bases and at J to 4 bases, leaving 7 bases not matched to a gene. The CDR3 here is CASSPEGDRNQPQHF. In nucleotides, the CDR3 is TGCGCCAGCAGCCCGGAAGGGGACAGGAATCAGCCCCAGCATTTT.

The CDR3 protein is CASTYRDSYGYTF. The CDR3 DNA follows: TGTGCCAGTACTTACAGGGACAGCTATGGCTACACCTTC. This chain links TRBV2 with TRBJ1-2; the match to TRBD1 covers 7 bases. The CDR3 has 13 residues. Germline CDR1 and CDR2: SNHLY and FYNNEI. Trimming at V came to 9 bases and at J to 4 bases, leaving 8 bases not matched to a gene.

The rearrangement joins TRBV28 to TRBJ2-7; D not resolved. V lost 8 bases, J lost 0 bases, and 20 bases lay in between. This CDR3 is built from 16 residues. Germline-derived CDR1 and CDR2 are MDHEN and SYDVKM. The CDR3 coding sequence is TGTGCCAGCGCCCGATCCCAAACCAGGAGCTCCTACGAGCAGTACTTC. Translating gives CASARSQTRSSYEQYF.

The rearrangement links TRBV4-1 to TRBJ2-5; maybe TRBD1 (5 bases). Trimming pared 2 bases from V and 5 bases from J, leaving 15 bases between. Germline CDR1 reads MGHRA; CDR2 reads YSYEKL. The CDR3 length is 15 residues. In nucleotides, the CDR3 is TGCGCCAGCAGCCAATGGGGCAGGGTATTGGAGACCCAGTACTTC. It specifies CASSQWGRVLETQYF.

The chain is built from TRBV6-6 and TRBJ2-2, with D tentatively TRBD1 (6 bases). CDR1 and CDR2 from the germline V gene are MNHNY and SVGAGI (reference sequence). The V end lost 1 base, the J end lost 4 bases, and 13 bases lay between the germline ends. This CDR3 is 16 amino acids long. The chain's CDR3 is CASSYWAGVATGELFF. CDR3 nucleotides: TGTGCCAGCAGTTACTGGGCAGGGGTCGCCACCGGGGAGCTGTTTTTT.

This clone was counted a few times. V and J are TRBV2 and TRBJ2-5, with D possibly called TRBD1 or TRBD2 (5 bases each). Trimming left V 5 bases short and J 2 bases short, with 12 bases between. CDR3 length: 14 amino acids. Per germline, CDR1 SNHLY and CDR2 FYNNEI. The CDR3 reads CASSTQGAQETQYF. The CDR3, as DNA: TGTGCCAGCAGTACTCAGGGAGCTCAAGAGACCCAGTACTTC.